At least ten counts were recorded for the clone carrying this TCR beta chain. This sample is part of a study of T-cell reconstitution after alpha-beta-depleted transplantation in children. Unique molecular identifiers were used to barcode this TCRbeta library. TCRdb re-analysed the PCR reads in MiXCR, keeping a single row per CDR3 protein. The sample has about 92,000 distinct CDR3 sequences, 9% to 15% seen once. Per germline, CDR1 ENHRY and CDR2 SYGVKD. This CDR3 spans 13 amino acids. V lost 4 bases, J lost 1 base, and 7 bases lay in between. Sequenced material: PBMCs from the stem cell graft donor, taken from the stem cell graft. This receptor was obtained from a human donor who donated a stem cell graft to a child with inherited bone marrow failure. The V call is TRBV10-3, the J call TRBJ1-1; D is uncertain. The CDR3 sequence is CAISVTENTEAFF. In DNA form, the CDR3 reads TGTGCCATCAGTGTCACAGAGAACACTGAAGCTTTCTTT.